The clone carrying this T cell receptor beta chain was found a few times. This CDR3 is built from 15 residues. The germline V gene has CDR1 LGHNA and CDR2 YSLEER. V was shortened by 5 bases and J by 4 bases, with 17 bases between the two germline ends. The sample belongs to a study of T cells in Graves' hyperthyroidism and ophthalmopathy. RNA transcripts provided the source from which TCR beta CDR3 regions were amplified. TCR CDR3 underwent first-round RT-PCR with the HTBI primer set. TCRdb fed the multiplex PCR reads into MiXCR, producing one record per CDR3 protein. The sample lists a few hundred thousand distinct CDR3 sequences; approximately 14% were seen once.

This TCR was sampled from a woman aged 30 to 39 with Graves' hyperthyroidism. Material: blood. V gene TRBV4-3 combines with J gene TRBJ1-2, with D uncertain. The CDR3 here is CASSESTDLLYGYTF. CDR3 coding DNA: TGCGCCAGCAGCGAAAGCACGGATTTACTCTATGGCTACACCTTC.